This note documents a single TCR beta chain sequence. The target of this receptor is not known. No base quality values were provided; no much bigger clone lies one nucleotide off. This sample stems from a study of CD4+ T cells in melanoma (dated by TCRdb to between 2021 and 2024). Regarding the research as a whole: The study investigated neoantigen-specific CD4+ T cells in human melanoma. Broad study findings and their caveats: According to the report, neoantigen-specific CD4+ T cells in melanoma displayed diverse differentiation states. Neoantigen-specific CD4+ T cells were reported to be correlated with the function of CD8+ T cells, macrophages and B cells.

Patients with melanoma were used as donors. Library generation was performed with the immunoSEQ multiplex PCR assay. Drawn from immuneACCESS, this table holds only the in-frame rearrangements with V and J called that TCRdb kept. Clones are partly lost; checked studies trace under half to an unresolved V gene and leave the rest unexplained. The sample table lists roughly 120,000 clones, approximately 90% of them with a count of one. Together, the top ten hold about 3.5% of the sample. Counted from cysteine to phenylalanine, this CDR3 has 15 amino acids. Solely the CDR3 DNA is kept, with 45 bases framed from the first base. Trimming costs V 0 bases and J 5 bases, and their ends lie 13 bases apart. The germline V gene specifies SGHAT as CDR1 and FQNNGV as CDR2.

The origin of this receptor is a human donor with melanoma. The rearrangement joined TRBV11-2 to TRBJ2-5; the D gene cannot be named for sure. Source material: peripheral blood. The DNA sequence is as follows: TGTGCCAGCAGCTTAGATGTCCCTGAGAGGGAGACCCAGTACTTC. This encodes CASSLDVPERETQYF. The variable domain in full, with residues beyond the CDR3 obtained from the reference TRBV11-2 and TRBJ2-5 genes, is EAGVAQSPRYKIIEKRQSVAFWCNPISGHATLYWYQQILGQGPKLLIQFQNNGVVDDSQLPKDRFSAERLKGVDSTLKIQPAKLEDSAVYLCASSLDVPERETQYFGPGTRLLVL.